The 19 T cell receptor beta chains below all came from one sample that was sequenced in a study of identical twins. TCRdb processed the 5' RACE reads anew with MiXCR; each CDR3 protein has one entry. The data hold some 1,700,000 distinct CDR3 sequences, with under 35% observed a single time. The sequenced sample consisted of cord blood. Source of these receptors: a newborn girl in good health.

As regards this clonotype: Its ends do not fully match the called genes, so a read error is possible. The chain has TRBV5-1 and TRBJ2-1, with 9 bases matching TRBD2. Germline CDR1 is SGHRS and CDR2 is YFSETQ. The CDR3 covers 15 residues. DNA for the CDR3: TGCGCCATCAGCTTGCGGGGGGGCTCCTACAATGAGCAGTTCTTC. Translation gives CAISLRGGSYNEQFF.

Here the CDR3 DNA reads TGTGCCAGCAGAAACAGAACTGGAAACACCATATATTTT. It specifies CASRNRTGNTIYF. The gene calls are TRBV12-3 or TRBV12-4 and TRBJ1-3; D is ambiguous. V gave up 6 bases and J gave up 2 bases, with 8 bases separating them. There are 13 residues in the CDR3.

The chain joins TRBV20-1 to TRBJ1-4; no definite D call. The germline CDR1 and CDR2 sequences are DFQATT and SNEGSKA (reference sequence). The CDR3 runs 12 residues. V was shortened by 5 bases and J by 8 bases, with 12 bases between the two germline ends. The CDR3 reads CSARPPEEKLFF. CDR3 in DNA: TGCAGTGCTCGGCCACCGGAAGAAAAACTGTTTTTT.

This clonotype was seen a handful of times. The gene calls are TRBV20-1 and TRBJ2-7, with D possibly being TRBD2 (6 bases). The CDR3 has 16 residues. With 3 bases removed from V and 2 bases from J, the gap between germline ends came to 20 bases. The germline gives CDR1 DFQATT, CDR2 SNEGSKA (reference sequence). The DNA of the CDR3 is TGCAGTGCTAGGGGACTCGGCAGTCCACTTCCCTACGAGCAGTACTTC. This translates into CSARGLGSPLPYEQYF.

CDR3 loop: CAIRNRGPNTGELFF. The CDR3 DNA reads as TGTGCCATCAGAAACAGGGGGCCTAACACCGGGGAGCTGTTTTTT. The chain employs TRBV10-3 and TRBJ2-2, with 9 bases lining up with TRBD1. The CDR3 length is 15 residues. Per germline, CDR1 ENHRY and CDR2 SYGVKD. The J segment lost 2 bases and the V segment lost 6 bases, leaving 4 bases of the junction unmatched.

This chain connects TRBV20-1 to TRBJ2-7; TRBD2 agrees at 7 bases. Germline V gene sequence: CDR1 DFQATT, CDR2 SNEGSKA (reference sequence). CDR3 size: 14 residues. After removal of 0 bases from V and 1 base from J, the junction contained 3 bases not matched to a gene. CDR3 sequence reads: CSAREVGRSYEQYF. The CDR3 coding sequence is TGCAGTGCTAGAGAGGTCGGGAGGTCCTACGAGCAGTACTTC.

The chain has TRBV19 and TRBJ1-1; no reliable D call. The CDR3 is 14 amino acids. Germline CDR1 reads LNHDA; CDR2 reads SQIVND (reference sequence). The V gene lost 3 bases and the J gene lost 3 bases, with 11 bases spanning the gap. CDR3 region: CASSMREGYTEAFF. The DNA of the CDR3 is TGTGCCAGTAGTATGAGGGAAGGGTACACTGAAGCTTTCTTT.

This rearrangement joins TRBV7-9 to TRBJ1-2, with D unresolved. CDR1 is SEHNR and CDR2 is FQNEAQ in the germline V gene (reference sequence). This CDR3 is 15 amino acids long. With 1 base removed from V and 4 bases from J, the gap between germline ends came to 13 bases. CDR3 bases: TGTGCCAGCAGCTTAGACGGAACCGCCGTCTATGGCTACACCTTC. Translation gives CASSLDGTAVYGYTF.

In this sample, this clonotype turned up a few times. The V gene is TRBV11-1, the J gene TRBJ2-1; 12 nucleotides line up with TRBD2. Germline V CDR1 and CDR2: SGHAT, FQDESV (reference sequence). V shed 6 bases, J shed 7 bases, and the junction held 25 bases outside the gene matches. This CDR3 is 21 amino acids long. CDR3 coding DNA: TGTGCCAGCAGTCCTAGACTAGCGGGAGTTACCCATCCCTCGAATCTTAATGAGCAGTTCTTC. It codes for CASSPRLAGVTHPSNLNEQFF. Full variable domain (missing parts from reference TRBV11-1 and TRBJ2-1): EAEVAQSPRYKITEKSQAVAFWCDPISGHATLYWYRQILGQGPELLVQFQDESVVDDSQLPKDRFSAERLKGVDSTLKIQPAELGDSAMYLCASSPRLAGVTHPSNLNEQFFGPGTRLTVL.

CDR3 amino acids: CASSLGYGAFF. CDR3 sequence (DNA): TGTGCCAGCAGTTTAGGGTATGGAGCTTTCTTT. The rearrangement links TRBV12-3 or TRBV12-4 to TRBJ1-1, with D uncertain. Between the trimmed V and J ends, which lost 1 base and 10 bases, there was a span of 7 bases. There are 11 residues in the CDR3.

The chain combines TRBV20-1 with TRBJ2-7; 8 bases are a match to TRBD1. Germline CDR1 is DFQATT and CDR2 is SNEGSKA (reference sequence). The CDR3 is 15 amino acids. Unmatched junction bases numbered 7, after V lost 3 bases and J lost 0 bases. The chain's CDR3 is CSASGTGTGSYEQYF. CDR3 nucleotide sequence: TGCAGTGCTAGCGGAACCGGGACAGGCTCCTACGAGCAGTACTTC.

This clonotype turned up a few times. The genes are TRBV20-1 and TRBJ2-1; D gene uncertain. Germline V gene data show CDR1 as DFQATT and CDR2 as SNEGSKA (reference sequence). V was clipped by 4 bases and J by 7 bases, with 11 bases between them. The CDR3 is made up of 12 amino acids. The DNA for the CDR3 is TGCAGTGCTATGACGGCATTGAATGAGCAGTTCTTC. It encodes CSAMTALNEQFF.

The genes are TRBV28 and TRBJ1-5; no clear D gene. The CDR3 has 12 amino acids. Trimming removed 3 bases from V and 7 bases from J, with 7 bases in between. Germline loops: CDR1 MDHEN, CDR2 SYDVKM. CDR3 loop: CASSFRVQPQHF. The CDR3 DNA reads TGTGCCAGCAGTTTTAGGGTGCAGCCCCAGCATTTT.

This clonotype was detected ten times or more. This chain joins TRBV3-1 and TRBJ1-2, with D hard to call. The germline V gene encodes CDR1 LGHDT and CDR2 YNNKEL (reference sequence). There are 11 residues in the CDR3. V was pared by 2 bases and J by 7 bases, with 5 bases between. The CDR3 protein is CASSQSGGYTF. CDR3 DNA sequence: TGTGCCAGCAGCCAATCGGGTGGCTACACCTTC.

This chain connects TRBV12-3 or TRBV12-4 to TRBJ2-1, with 7 bases aligning to TRBD2. The CDR3 has 14 amino acids. V gave up 8 bases and J gave up 2 bases; unmatched junction bases: 6. CDR3 sequence: CASVSAGAYNEQFF. The DNA for the CDR3 is TGTGCCAGCGTCTCCGCGGGGGCCTACAATGAGCAGTTCTTC.

This rearrangement joins TRBV20-1 to TRBJ2-7; a weak D match, TRBD2 (5 bases). The length of the CDR3 is 14 residues. The V end was cut by 4 bases, the J end by 1 base, with 14 bases between. In germline, CDR1 is DFQATT, CDR2 SNEGSKA (reference sequence). This CDR3 reads CSATSPTSSYEQYF. The CDR3 nucleotides read TGCAGTGCTACCTCACCAACTAGTTCCTACGAGCAGTACTTC.

This chain connects TRBV7-9 to TRBJ1-2; no definite D call. V dropped 6 bases and J dropped 6 bases, with 14 bases sitting between them. Germline V gene sequence: CDR1 SEHNR, CDR2 FQNEAQ (reference sequence). The CDR3 is made up of 13 amino acids. CDR3 amino acids: CASSAGFPHGYTF. The CDR3 coding sequence is TGTGCCAGCAGTGCAGGTTTCCCCCATGGCTACACCTTC.

The chain couples TRBV20-1 to TRBJ2-1, with TRBD2 matching 16 bases. Germline trimming cut 6 bases from V and 5 bases from J; bases unmatched to any gene: 10. Germline V CDR1 and CDR2: DFQATT, SNEGSKA (reference sequence). The CDR3 contains 17 residues. The CDR3 region is CSALGTSGREGNNEQFF. Written as DNA, the CDR3 is TGCAGTGCGCTGGGGACTAGCGGGAGGGAGGGAAACAATGAGCAGTTCTTC.

Here the CDR3 DNA reads TGTGCCAGCAGTTTAAAAATGGGTGCCTACGAGCAGTACTTC. It yields the protein CASSLKMGAYEQYF. The V and J genes are TRBV27 and TRBJ2-7; D call uncertain. V was pared by 2 bases and J by 2 bases, with 10 bases between. Germline V gene lookup returns CDR1 MNHEY and CDR2 SMNVEV (reference sequence). CDR3 length: 14 amino acids.